This T cell receptor (beta chain) was obtained from a study of blood T cell repertoires in COVID-19. Using immunoSEQ multiplex PCR, the repertoire was profiled, and TCRdb retains in-frame clones only, with some absent. The table has 300,000 to 350,000 clones, 85% to 90% seen once. CDR1 and CDR2 from the germline V gene are SGHRS and YFSETQ. This CDR3 contains 20 residues. J gave up 0 bases and V 4 bases, and 21 bases lay outside the gene matches. This receptor was identified in a woman aged 45-60 years with COVID-19, enrolled during active disease. Sequencing used peripheral blood. This chain links TRBV5-1 with TRBJ1-1; 7 nucleotides align to TRBD1. CDR3 in amino acids: CASSPRVTGQARGLNTEAFF. The DNA for the CDR3 is TGCGCCAGCAGCCCCAGAGTAACAGGACAGGCGAGGGGGCTGAACACTGAAGCTTTCTTT.